This is a list of T cell receptor beta chains from one sample in a study of T-cell memory formation after mild COVID-19. TCRdb ran MiXCR on the 5' RACE reads and lists one entry per CDR3 protein. The sample includes some 130,000 distinct CDR3 sequences, roughly 15% of them seen just once. Sequencing was carried out using PBMCs or a T cell subset sorted from them (not recorded which). Receptors originate from an adult woman who had mild COVID-19 (a few samples of this study predate the infection). Cell type and time point are not known. The CDR3 runs from the conserved cysteine through the conserved F or W. The D gene is left open where the match is weak. Rows give clone size only sometimes, using once, few, many, or a class for an expanded clone.

size: once; J: TRBJ1-2; D: -; V: TRBV9; DNA: TGTGCCAGCGCACCGGGGGTCGATGGCTACACCTTC; CDR3: CASAPGVDGYTF
size: few; J: TRBJ2-7; D: TRBD2; V: TRBV20-1; DNA: TGCAGTGCTAGAGATTCCTTGGGGGGGGTACGCTACGAGCAGTACTTC; CDR3: CSARDSLGGVRYEQYF
size: few; J: TRBJ2-1; D: -; V: TRBV20-1; DNA: TGCAGTGCTACCGCCGACAATGAGCAGTTCTTC; CDR3: CSATADNEQFF
size: few; J: TRBJ2-3; D: -; V: TRBV18; DNA: TGTGCCAGCTCACCGGGCCTTCAGAGATTGGATACGCAGTATTTT; CDR3: CASSPGLQRLDTQYF
size: many; J: TRBJ2-7; D: TRBD2; V: TRBV27; DNA: TGTGCCAGCAGTCCCTCTGGACTAGCGGGAACCTACGAGCAGTACTTC; CDR3: CASSPSGLAGTYEQYF
size: -; J: TRBJ2-7; D: TRBD1; V: TRBV19; DNA: TGTGCCAGTAGCCTCACTCCGGGACAGGGCTACGAGCAGTACTTC; CDR3: CASSLTPGQGYEQYF
size: -; J: TRBJ2-7; D: -; V: TRBV3-1; DNA: TGTGCCAGCAGCTACGGGACGACCTACGAGCAGTACTTC; CDR3: CASSYGTTYEQYF
size: few; J: TRBJ2-7; D: TRBD2; V: TRBV12-3/TRBV12-4; DNA: TGTGCCAGCAGTACGACTAGCGGGAGGACACCATACGAGCAGTACTTC; CDR3: CASSTTSGRTPYEQYF
size: -; J: TRBJ2-7; D: TRBD1; V: TRBV30; DNA: TGTGCCTGGGGGACAGGAGCCCTCGAGCAGTACTTC; CDR3: CAWGTGALEQYF
size: few; J: TRBJ2-6; D: -; V: TRBV6-2/TRBV6-3; DNA: TGTGCCAGCAGTTACCCTTACAGTTCTGGGGCCAACGTCCTGACTTTC; CDR3: CASSYPYSSGANVLTF
size: few; J: TRBJ2-2; D: -; V: TRBV4-3; DNA: TGCGCCAGCAGCCAAGATCTTGGTACGAACACCGGGGAGCTGTTTTTT; CDR3: CASSQDLGTNTGELFF
size: -; J: TRBJ1-5; D: -; V: TRBV4-1; DNA: TGCGCCAGCAGCCTTGGTCCGGCGAACAGCAATCAGCCCCAGCATTTT; CDR3: CASSLGPANSNQPQHF
size: few; J: TRBJ1-5; D: TRBD1; V: TRBV6-6; DNA: TGTGCCAGCAGTTCCAGAGACAGGGCTGGCAATCAGCCCCAGCATTTT; CDR3: CASSSRDRAGNQPQHF
size: many; J: TRBJ2-1; D: -; V: TRBV5-1; DNA: TGTGCCAGCAGTTTATGGGGCAATGAGCAGTTCTTC; CDR3: CASSLWGNEQFF
size: few; J: TRBJ2-3; D: TRBD2; V: TRBV5-1; DNA: TGCGCCAGCAGCTTCTTTGGCGGGGGGAGCACAGATACGCAGTATTTT; CDR3: CASSFFGGGSTDTQYF
size: -; J: TRBJ1-2; D: -; V: TRBV19; DNA: TGTGCCAGTAAAATAGGAGCAGCTTCTAACTATGGCTACACCTTC; CDR3: CASKIGAASNYGYTF
size: -; J: TRBJ1-4; D: -; V: TRBV30; DNA: TGTGCCTGGACAGGGCTTTCGGGTCTGGAAAAACTGTTTTTT; CDR3: CAWTGLSGLEKLFF
size: -; J: TRBJ1-1; D: -; V: TRBV18; DNA: TGTGCCAGCTCAATGGAGGAGGGTCCGTACACTGAAGCTTTCTTT; CDR3: CASSMEEGPYTEAFF
size: -; J: TRBJ2-3; D: TRBD2; V: TRBV7-3; DNA: TGTGCCAGCAGCTTATTGCCCAGACTAGCGGGGGCCCACACAGATACGCAGTATTTT; CDR3: CASSLLPRLAGAHTDTQYF
size: few; J: TRBJ1-1; D: -; V: TRBV5-1; DNA: TGCGCCAGTCGGAGTGGGGGATCTATGAACACTGAAGCTTTCTTT; CDR3: CASRSGGSMNTEAFF
size: -; J: TRBJ1-2; D: -; V: TRBV6-1; DNA: TGTGCCAGCAGTGAAGTCGCCAGCTATGGCTACACCTTC; CDR3: CASSEVASYGYTF
size: many; J: TRBJ2-2; D: TRBD2; V: TRBV4-2; DNA: TGTGCCAGCAGCCCTGCTACTAGCGGGAGAGGTGGCGGGGAGCTGTTTTTT; CDR3: CASSPATSGRGGGELFF
size: few; J: TRBJ2-2; D: -; V: TRBV30; DNA: TGTGCCTGGAACAAAGGAGGGTACACCGGGGAGCTGTTTTTT; CDR3: CAWNKGGYTGELFF
size: -; J: TRBJ2-7; D: TRBD1; V: TRBV7-9; DNA: TGTGCCAGCAGCCCGATACAGGGGGCCTACGAGCAGTACTTC; CDR3: CASSPIQGAYEQYF
size: few; J: TRBJ2-5; D: TRBD1; V: TRBV7-9; DNA: TGTGCCAGCAGCTTATGGACAGGGGAGGAGACCCAGTACTTC; CDR3: CASSLWTGEETQYF
size: -; J: TRBJ1-1; D: -; V: TRBV18; DNA: TGTGCCAGCTCACCGGAAACCAGGGGCACTGAAGCTTTCTTT; CDR3: CASSPETRGTEAFF
size: few; J: TRBJ2-3; D: TRBD2; V: TRBV5-4; DNA: TGTGCCAGCAGCTTGAAACTAGCGGGGGGGACAGATACGCAGTATTTT; CDR3: CASSLKLAGGTDTQYF
size: many; J: TRBJ2-1; D: TRBD2; V: TRBV7-3; DNA: TGTGCCAGCAGCTTAGGGTTCGGTGGGAGGGCCTCGCGCAATGAGCAGTTCTTC; CDR3: CASSLGFGGRASRNEQFF
size: few; J: TRBJ2-5; D: -; V: TRBV4-2; DNA: TGTGCCAGCAGACAGGACAGCTCCTACGGGACCCAGTACTTC; CDR3: CASRQDSSYGTQYF
size: few; J: TRBJ2-2; D: -; V: TRBV7-8; DNA: TGTGCCAGCAGCTTAGCGCCATTTCAGGGACCCACCGGGGAGCTGTTTTTT; CDR3: CASSLAPFQGPTGELFF
size: few; J: TRBJ2-1; D: TRBD2; V: TRBV2; DNA: TGTGCCAGCAGTAAGACTAGCGTAACCTACAATGAGCAGTTCTTC; CDR3: CASSKTSVTYNEQFF
size: few; J: TRBJ2-2; D: -; V: TRBV5-6; DNA: TGTGCCAGCAGCTCAGCAGTCTCCACCGGGGAGCTGTTTTTT; CDR3: CASSSAVSTGELFF
size: -; J: TRBJ1-6; D: -; V: TRBV4-1; DNA: TGCGCCAGCAGCCTTGGGCCAAGGGGTTCACCCCTCCACTTT; CDR3: CASSLGPRGSPLHF
size: -; J: TRBJ2-7; D: TRBD2; V: TRBV7-9; DNA: TGTGCCAGCACCACACCCCAACCCGGGGGGGATCGCGAGCAGTACTTC; CDR3: CASTTPQPGGDREQYF
size: once; J: TRBJ2-5; D: TRBD2; V: TRBV5-1; DNA: TGCGCCAGCAGCTCTAGCGGGAGTGTAGTTCCAGAGACCCAGTACTTC; CDR3: CASSSSGSVVPETQYF
size: few; J: TRBJ2-2; D: TRBD2; V: TRBV3-1; DNA: TGTGCCAGCAGCCAAGGCCGTCTAGCGGGGGTCGGGGAGCTGTTTTTT; CDR3: CASSQGRLAGVGELFF
size: -; J: TRBJ2-1; D: -; V: TRBV29-1; DNA: TGCAGCGTTGGTAGGGGTGTCGATGAGCAGTTCTTC; CDR3: CSVGRGVDEQFF
size: few; J: TRBJ2-2; D: -; V: TRBV2; DNA: TGTGCCAGCAGTGGTGGGGCGAACACCGGGGAGCTGTTTTTT; CDR3: CASSGGANTGELFF
size: -; J: TRBJ2-3; D: TRBD2; V: TRBV30; DNA: TGTGCCTGGAGCAGCCCGACTAGCGGGAGGATCGATACGCAGTATTTT; CDR3: CAWSSPTSGRIDTQYF